The clone carrying this T cell receptor beta chain was seen repeatedly, ten times or more. One entry per CDR3 protein, called by TCRdb with MiXCR from the 5' RACE reads. The sample holds about 90,000 distinct CDR3 sequences, about 13% seen once. The data are from a study of T-cell memory formation after mild COVID-19. Sequencing input: PBMCs or a T cell subset sorted from them (not recorded which). The receptor comes from an adult woman who had mild COVID-19 (a few samples of this study predate the infection). Cell type and time point are not known.

DNA for the CDR3: TGCGCCAGCAGCTTGGGACAGGGGTCCTACGAGCAGTACTTC. Its protein is CASSLGQGSYEQYF. The J gene is TRBJ2-7, the V gene TRBV5-1; 8 nucleotides align to TRBD1. The CDR3 totals 14 residues. Germline values: CDR1 SGHRS, CDR2 YFSETQ. Trimming removed 0 bases from V and 1 base from J; junction bases left unmatched: 0.